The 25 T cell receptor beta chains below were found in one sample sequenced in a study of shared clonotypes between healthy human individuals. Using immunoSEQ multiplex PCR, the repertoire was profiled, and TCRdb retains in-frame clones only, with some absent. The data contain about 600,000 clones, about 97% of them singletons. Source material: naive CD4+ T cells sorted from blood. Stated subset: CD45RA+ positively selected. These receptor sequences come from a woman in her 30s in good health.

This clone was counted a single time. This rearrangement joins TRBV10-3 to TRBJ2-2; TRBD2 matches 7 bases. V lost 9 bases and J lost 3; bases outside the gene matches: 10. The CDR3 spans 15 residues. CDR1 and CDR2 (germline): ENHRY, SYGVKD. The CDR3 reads CAITPGGRYTGELFF. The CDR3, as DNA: TGTGCCATAACCCCGGGGGGAAGGTACACCGGGGAGCTGTTTTTT.

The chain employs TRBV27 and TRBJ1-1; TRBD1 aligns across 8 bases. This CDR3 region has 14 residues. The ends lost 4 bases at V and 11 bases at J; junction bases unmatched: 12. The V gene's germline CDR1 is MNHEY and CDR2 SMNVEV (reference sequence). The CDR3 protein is CASSSQGARKHAFF. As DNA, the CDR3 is TGTGCCAGCAGTTCCCAGGGGGCGAGGAAACACGCTTTCTTT.

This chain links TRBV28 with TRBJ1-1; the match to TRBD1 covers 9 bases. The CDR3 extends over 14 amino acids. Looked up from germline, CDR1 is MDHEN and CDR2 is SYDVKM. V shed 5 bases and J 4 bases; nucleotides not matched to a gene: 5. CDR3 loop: CASSTGQGLTEAFF. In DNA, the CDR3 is TGTGCCAGCAGTACCGGACAGGGGCTCACTGAAGCTTTCTTT. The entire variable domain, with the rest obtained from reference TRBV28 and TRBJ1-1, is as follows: DVKVTQSSRYLVKRTGEKVFLECVQDMDHENMFWYRQDPGLGLRLIYFSYDVKMKEKGDIPEGYSVSREKKERFSLILESASTNQTSMYLCASSTGQGLTEAFFGQGTRLTVV.

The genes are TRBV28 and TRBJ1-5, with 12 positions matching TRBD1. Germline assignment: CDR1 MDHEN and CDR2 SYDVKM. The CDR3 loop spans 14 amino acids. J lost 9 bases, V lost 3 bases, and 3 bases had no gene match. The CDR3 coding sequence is TGTGCCAGCAGTTTTGGGACAGGGGGCCTGCCCCAGCATTTT. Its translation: CASSFGTGGLPQHF.

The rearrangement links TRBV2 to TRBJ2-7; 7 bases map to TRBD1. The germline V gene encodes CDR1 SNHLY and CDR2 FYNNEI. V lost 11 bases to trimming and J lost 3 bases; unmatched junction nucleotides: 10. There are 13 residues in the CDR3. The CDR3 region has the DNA TGTGCCGCCCAAACGGGACAGCTCTACGAGCAGTACTTC. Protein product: CAAQTGQLYEQYF.

The CDR3 sequence: CSVSYFPLGIYNEQFF. Here the CDR3 DNA reads TGCAGCGTTTCGTACTTTCCGCTAGGAATCTACAATGAGCAGTTCTTC. The chain carries TRBV29-1 and TRBJ2-1; D remains unclear. The CDR3 loop spans 16 amino acids. With 5 bases removed from V and 3 bases from J, the gap between germline ends came to 20 bases. CDR1 and CDR2 (germline): SQVTM, ANQGSEA.

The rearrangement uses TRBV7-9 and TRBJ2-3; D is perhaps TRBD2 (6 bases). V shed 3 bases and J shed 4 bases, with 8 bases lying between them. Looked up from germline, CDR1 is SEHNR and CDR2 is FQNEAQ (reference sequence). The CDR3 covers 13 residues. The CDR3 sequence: CASSLRRADTQYF. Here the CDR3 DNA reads TGTGCCAGCAGCTTGAGGAGGGCAGATACGCAGTATTTT.

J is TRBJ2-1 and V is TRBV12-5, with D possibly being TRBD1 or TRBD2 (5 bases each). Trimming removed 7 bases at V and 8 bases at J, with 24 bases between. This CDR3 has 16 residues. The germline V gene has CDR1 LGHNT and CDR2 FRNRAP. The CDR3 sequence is CASAPGLGPRPYEQFF. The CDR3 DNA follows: TGTGCTAGTGCCCCGGGGCTGGGGCCCCGGCCCTATGAGCAGTTCTTC.

CDR3 sequence reads: CASSNTGTTGEQYF. CDR3 nucleotides: TGTGCCAGTAGTAACACCGGGACTACGGGCGAGCAGTACTTC. The chain recombines TRBV19 with TRBJ2-7, with TRBD2 matching 7 bases. CDR3 length equals 14 residues. Unmatched junction bases numbered 9, after V lost 4 bases and J lost 6 bases. Germline assignment: CDR1 LNHDA and CDR2 SQIVND (reference sequence).

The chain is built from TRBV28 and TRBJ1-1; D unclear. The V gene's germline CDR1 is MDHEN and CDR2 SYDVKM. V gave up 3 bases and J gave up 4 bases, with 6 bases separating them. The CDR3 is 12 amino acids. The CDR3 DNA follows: TGTGCCAGCAGTTTTCGGGGCACTGAAGCTTTCTTT. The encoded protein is CASSFRGTEAFF.

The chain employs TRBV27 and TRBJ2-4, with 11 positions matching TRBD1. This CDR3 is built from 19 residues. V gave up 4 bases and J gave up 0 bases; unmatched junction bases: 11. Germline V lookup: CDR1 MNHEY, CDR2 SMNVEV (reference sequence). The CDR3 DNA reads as TGTGCCAGCAGTTCGGACAGGGGGCTTCCCCTGTCAGCCAAAAACATTCAGTACTTC. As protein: CASSSDRGLPLSAKNIQYF.

CDR3 DNA: TGTGCCAGCAGCCAAACCGGGGAGCTGTTTTTT. Protein: CASSQTGELFF. This chain uses TRBV11-3 with TRBJ2-2; D is uncertain. CDR3 length equals 11 residues. Germline-derived CDR1 and CDR2 are SGHNT and YENEEA. The V end was cut by 5 bases, the J end by 5 bases, with 3 bases between.

CDR3 residues: CASTGQINTEAFF. The CDR3 region has the DNA TGTGCCAGCACCGGACAGATAAACACTGAAGCTTTCTTT. This sequence joins TRBV7-9 and TRBJ1-1, with D maybe TRBD1 (6 bases). CDR1 is SEHNR, CDR2 FQNEAQ, per germline (reference sequence). V lost 7 bases, J lost 2 bases, and 11 bases lay in between. This CDR3 is 13 amino acids long.

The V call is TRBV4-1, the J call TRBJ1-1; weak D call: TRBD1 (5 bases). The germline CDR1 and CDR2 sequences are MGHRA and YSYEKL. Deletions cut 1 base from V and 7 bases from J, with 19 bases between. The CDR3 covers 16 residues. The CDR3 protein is CASSQVPGGATGEAFF. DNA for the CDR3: TGCGCCAGCAGCCAAGTCCCAGGAGGGGCCACCGGTGAAGCTTTCTTT.

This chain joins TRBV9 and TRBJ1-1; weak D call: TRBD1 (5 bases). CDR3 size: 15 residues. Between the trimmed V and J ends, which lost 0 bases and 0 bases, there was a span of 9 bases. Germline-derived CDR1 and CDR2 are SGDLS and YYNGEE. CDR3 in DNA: TGTGCCAGCAGCGTAGATAGGGGATTGAACACTGAAGCTTTCTTT. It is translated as CASSVDRGLNTEAFF.

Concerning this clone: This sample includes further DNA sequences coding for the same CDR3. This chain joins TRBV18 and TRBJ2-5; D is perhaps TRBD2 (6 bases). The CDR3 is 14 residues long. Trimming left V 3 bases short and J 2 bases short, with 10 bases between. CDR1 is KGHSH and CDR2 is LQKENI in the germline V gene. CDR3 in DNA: TGTGCCAGCTCACCCCGGGGGTTACAAGAGACCCAGTACTTC. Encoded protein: CASSPRGLQETQYF. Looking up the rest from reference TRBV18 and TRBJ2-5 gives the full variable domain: NAGVMQNPRHLVRRRGQEARLRCSPMKGHSHVYWYRQLPEEGLKFMVYLQKENIIDESGMPKERFSAEFPKEGPSILRIQQVVRGDSAAYFCASSPRGLQETQYFGPGTRLLVL.

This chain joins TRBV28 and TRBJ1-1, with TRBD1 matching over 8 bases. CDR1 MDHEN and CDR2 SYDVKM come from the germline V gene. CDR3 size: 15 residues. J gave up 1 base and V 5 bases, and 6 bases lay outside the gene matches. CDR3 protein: CASSPLGTGNTEAFF. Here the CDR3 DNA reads TGTGCCAGCAGTCCCCTAGGGACAGGGAACACTGAAGCTTTCTTT.

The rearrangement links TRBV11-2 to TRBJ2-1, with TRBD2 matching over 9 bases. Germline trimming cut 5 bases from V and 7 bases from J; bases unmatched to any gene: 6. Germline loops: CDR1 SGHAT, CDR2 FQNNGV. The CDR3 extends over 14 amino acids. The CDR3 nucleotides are TGTGCCAGCAGCGGAGGGCTAGCGGGAAATGAGCAGTTCTTC. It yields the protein CASSGGLAGNEQFF.

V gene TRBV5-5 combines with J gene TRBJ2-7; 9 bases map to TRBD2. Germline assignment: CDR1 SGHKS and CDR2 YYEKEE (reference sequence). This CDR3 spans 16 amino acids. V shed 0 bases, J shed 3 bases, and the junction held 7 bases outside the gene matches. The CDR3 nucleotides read TGTGCCAGCAGCTTGGTTCTCCTAGCGGGAAACTACGAGCAGTACTTC. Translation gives CASSLVLLAGNYEQYF.

DNA of the CDR3: TGTGCCAGCAGTTTCATTGGCAGGGACTACGAGCAGTACTTC. The encoded protein is CASSFIGRDYEQYF. The chain couples TRBV28 to TRBJ2-7, with a possible D match to TRBD1 (5 bases). The ends were cut back, 3 bases at V and 3 bases at J, with 12 bases in the middle. Germline assignment: CDR1 MDHEN and CDR2 SYDVKM. This CDR3 spans 14 amino acids.

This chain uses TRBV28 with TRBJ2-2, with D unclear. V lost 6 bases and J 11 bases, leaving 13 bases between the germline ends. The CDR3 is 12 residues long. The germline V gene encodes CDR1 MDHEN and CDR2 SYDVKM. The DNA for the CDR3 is TGTGCCAGCAGCGACCCGGACGGTGAGCTGTTTTTT. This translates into CASSDPDGELFF.

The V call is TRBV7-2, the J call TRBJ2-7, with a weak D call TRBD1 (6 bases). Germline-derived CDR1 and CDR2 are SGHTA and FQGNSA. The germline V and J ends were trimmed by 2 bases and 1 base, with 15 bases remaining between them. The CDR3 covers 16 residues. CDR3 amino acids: CASSLRDTGISYEQYF. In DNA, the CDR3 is TGTGCCAGCAGCTTACGGGATACAGGGATTTCCTACGAGCAGTACTTC.

In DNA, the CDR3 is TGTGCCAGTAGCCCCGGGACAGGGACGGTAAGCACAGATACGCAGTATTTT. Its translation: CASSPGTGTVSTDTQYF. The chain links TRBV19 to TRBJ2-3; 9 bases map to TRBD1. The CDR3 has 17 residues. V lost 6 bases and J lost 0; bases outside the gene matches: 10. In germline, CDR1 is LNHDA, CDR2 SQIVND (reference sequence).

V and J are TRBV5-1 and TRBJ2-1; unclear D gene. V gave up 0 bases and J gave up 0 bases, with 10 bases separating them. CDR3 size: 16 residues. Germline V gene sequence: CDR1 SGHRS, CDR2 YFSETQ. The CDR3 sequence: CASSLDLFRSYNEQFF. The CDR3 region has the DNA TGCGCCAGCAGCTTGGACCTGTTCCGCTCCTACAATGAGCAGTTCTTC.

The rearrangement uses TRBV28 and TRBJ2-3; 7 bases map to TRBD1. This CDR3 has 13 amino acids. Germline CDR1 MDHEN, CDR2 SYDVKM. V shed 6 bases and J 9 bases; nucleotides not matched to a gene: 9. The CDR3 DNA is TGTGCCAGCAGCCGACAGGGTAGCTGGACGCAGTATTTT. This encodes CASSRQGSWTQYF.